Presented here are 25 T cell receptor beta chains from one specimen sequenced in a study of blood T cell repertoires in COVID-19. Profiling relied on immunoSEQ multiplex PCR, and the TCRdb table lists in-frame clones only, not all of them. The sample lists around 180,000 clones; approximately 80% were seen once. Input material: PBMCs or T cells enriched from blood (not recorded which). These receptors were obtained from a man aged 45-65 years who had recovered from COVID-19.

The rearrangement links TRBV29-1 to TRBJ1-1; tentative D call: TRBD1 (6 bases). Trimming removed 6 bases at V and 1 base at J, with 9 bases between. Germline V gene lookup returns CDR1 SQVTM and CDR2 ANQGSEA. The CDR3 has 12 residues. CDR3 amino acids: CSVRGKNTEAFF. CDR3 DNA: TGCAGCGTGAGGGGGAAGAACACTGAAGCTTTCTTT.

V gene TRBV9 combines with J gene TRBJ2-3; weak D call: TRBD1 (6 bases). CDR1 is SGDLS, CDR2 YYNGEE, per germline. The CDR3 spans 19 residues. Trimming stripped 0 bases from V and 3 bases from J, with 23 bases between. This CDR3 reads CASSVVGAGDYLSTDTQYF. The CDR3 nucleotides are TGTGCCAGCAGCGTAGTGGGGGCAGGAGATTACCTTTCGACAGATACGCAGTATTTT.

The chain combines TRBV11-1 with TRBJ2-5; 8 bases agree with TRBD1. This CDR3 comprises 16 residues. The V and J ends lost 5 bases and 0 bases, in that order; junction bases with no gene match: 8. Germline loops: CDR1 SGHAT, CDR2 FQDESV (reference sequence). CDR3 sequence: CASSPRDRSYQETQYF. The CDR3 coding sequence is TGTGCCAGCAGCCCTCGGGACAGGAGCTACCAAGAGACCCAGTACTTC.

The chain carries TRBV19 and TRBJ1-5; no firm D call. CDR1 is LNHDA and CDR2 is SQIVND in the germline V gene (reference sequence). V was clipped by 7 bases and J by 0 bases, with 16 bases between them. The CDR3 totals 16 residues. Here the CDR3 DNA reads TGTGCCAGTAACCCGGACGGGGAGAATAGCAATCAGCCCCAGCATTTT. It encodes CASNPDGENSNQPQHF. The variable domain in full, completed from reference TRBV19 and TRBJ1-5, reads DGGITQSPKYLFRKEGQNVTLSCEQNLNHDAMYWYRQDPGQGLRLIYYSQIVNDFQKGDIAEGYSVSREKKESFPLTVTSAQKNPTAFYLCASNPDGENSNQPQHFGDGTRLSIL.

This chain connects TRBV27 to TRBJ1-5; D is ambiguous. The CDR3 is 15 amino acids. Germline V gene sequence: CDR1 MNHEY, CDR2 SMNVEV (reference sequence). Trimming took off 0 bases at V and 5 bases at J, with 11 bases between the two ends. The DNA for the CDR3 is TGTGCCAGCAGTTTATCATACAGAGCAGATCAGCCCCAGCATTTT. Translating gives CASSLSYRADQPQHF.

Points on this clone: The sample has other DNA sequences that encode this CDR3 too. V gene TRBV9 combines with J gene TRBJ2-7, with a weak D call TRBD1 (7 bases). The CDR3 is 13 residues long. In germline, CDR1 is SGDLS, CDR2 YYNGEE. Trimming cost V 7 bases and J 2 bases, with 13 bases left between them. The CDR3 protein is CASSAGQPYEQYF. The CDR3 nucleotides are TGTGCCAGCTCCGCGGGACAGCCCTACGAGCAGTACTTC.

V is TRBV28 and J is TRBJ1-2, with a weak D call TRBD1 (5 bases). The CDR3 has 12 residues. V was shortened by 2 bases and J by 8 bases, with 9 bases between the two germline ends. Looked up from germline, CDR1 is MDHEN and CDR2 is SYDVKM. The CDR3 DNA is TGTGCCAGCAGTTTAAACAGGAGAGGCTACACCTTC. Its translation: CASSLNRRGYTF.

This chain uses TRBV11-3 with TRBJ2-7, with unresolved D. The CDR3 is 12 amino acids. CDR1 is SGHNT, CDR2 YENEEA, per germline. With 5 bases removed from V and 2 bases from J, the gap between germline ends came to 7 bases. The CDR3 nucleotides read TGTGCCAGCAGCCGCACTCCCTACGAGCAGTACTTC. Translation: CASSRTPYEQYF. Full variable domain (missing parts from reference TRBV11-3 and TRBJ2-7): EAGVVQSPRYKIIEKKQPVAFWCNPISGHNTLYWYLQNLGQGPELLIRYENEEAVDDSQLPKDRFSAERLKGVDSTLKIQPAELGDSAVYLCASSRTPYEQYFGPGTRLTVT.

The V and J genes are TRBV5-1 and TRBJ2-5, with D possibly being TRBD1 (5 bases). This CDR3 has 13 residues. Trimming took off 4 bases at V and 5 bases at J, with 12 bases between the two ends. Per the germline V gene, CDR1 is SGHRS and CDR2 is YFSETQ. The CDR3 DNA reads TGCGCCAGCAGCGCCTCCTACAGGGAGACCCAGTACTTC. It is translated as CASSASYRETQYF.

This sequence joins TRBV28 and TRBJ1-2; D ambiguous. The CDR3 loop spans 11 amino acids. CDR1 MDHEN and CDR2 SYDVKM come from the germline V gene. V lost 4 bases, J lost 8 bases, and 8 bases lay in between. CDR3 residues: CASSSQTGYTF. DNA for the CDR3: TGTGCCAGCAGTTCGCAGACAGGCTACACCTTC.

This chain links TRBV25-1 with TRBJ2-3; TRBD1 might be the D (5 bases). Germline V CDR1 and CDR2: MGHDK, SYGVNS. The CDR3 spans 15 residues. Trimming cost V 1 base and J 2 bases, with 10 bases left between them. The CDR3 reads CASSELRQYTDTQYF. CDR3 DNA sequence: TGTGCCAGCAGTGAATTACGACAGTACACAGATACGCAGTATTTT.

J is TRBJ2-3 and V is TRBV3-1 (or the pseudogene TRBV3-2); 14 bases line up with TRBD2. The V segment lost 4 bases and the J segment 2 bases; nucleotides outside the gene matches: 5. The germline V gene has CDR1 LGHDT and CDR2 YNNKEL (reference sequence). This CDR3 contains 17 residues. In DNA form, the CDR3 reads TGTGCCAGCAGCCCGGGGACTAGCGGGGGCTTCACAGATACGCAGTATTTT. Its translation: CASSPGTSGGFTDTQYF.

The rearrangement links TRBV19 to TRBJ1-5; 7 nucleotides agree with TRBD1. V shed 9 bases, J shed 6 bases, and the junction held 11 bases outside the gene matches. The CDR3 has 14 residues. Per the germline V gene, CDR1 is LNHDA and CDR2 is SQIVND (reference sequence). CDR3 protein: CASSDRSLSQPQHF. The CDR3 DNA reads TGTGCCAGCTCGGACAGGTCCCTTAGTCAGCCCCAGCATTTT.

This chain uses TRBV28 with TRBJ2-1, with 8 bases that match TRBD1. V was pared by 5 bases and J by 7 bases, with 10 bases of the junction left unmatched. This CDR3 is built from 15 residues. The germline CDR1 and CDR2 sequences are MDHEN and SYDVKM. In nucleotides, the CDR3 is TGTGCCAGCAGTATATATATCGGGACAGGAAATGAGCAGTTCTTC. Residues: CASSIYIGTGNEQFF.

This clone was recorded a few times. The rearrangement joins TRBV7-9 to TRBJ2-3; 10 bases agree with TRBD1. The V segment lost 3 bases and the J segment 2 bases; nucleotides outside the gene matches: 8. Germline-derived CDR1 and CDR2 are SEHNR and FQNEAQ (reference sequence). The CDR3 consists of 17 residues. The CDR3 bases are TGTGCCAGCAGCTTTTCCCCCGGGACAGGGGCCACAGATACGCAGTATTTT. Protein sequence: CASSFSPGTGATDTQYF.

The rearrangement joins TRBV6-1 to TRBJ2-5; 9 bases map to TRBD1. This CDR3 contains 16 residues. In germline, CDR1 is MNHNS, CDR2 SASEGT. V shed 4 bases, J shed 5 bases, and the junction held 11 bases outside the gene matches. In nucleotides, the CDR3 is TGTGCCAGCAGTGGGGGACAGGGAGGGCGAGGGGAGACCCAGTACTTC. Protein sequence: CASSGGQGGRGETQYF.

The V gene is TRBV3-1 (or the pseudogene TRBV3-2), the J gene TRBJ2-4; 9 bases agree with TRBD1. J was trimmed by 6 bases and V by 4 bases; bases with no gene match: 4. Germline-derived CDR1 and CDR2 are LGHDT and YNNKEL (reference sequence). This CDR3 contains 14 residues. CDR3 sequence reads: CASSRPGQGNIQYF. The CDR3 bases are TGTGCCAGCAGCCGTCCGGGACAGGGAAACATTCAGTACTTC.

This chain joins TRBV5-1 and TRBJ1-5; 9 nucleotides line up with TRBD1. The CDR3 spans 16 residues. CDR1 and CDR2 from the germline V gene are SGHRS and YFSETQ. V lost 0 bases to trimming and J lost 4 bases; unmatched junction nucleotides: 5. CDR3 coding DNA: TGCGCCAGCAGCTTGGGGACAGGGACAGGGAATCAGCCCCAGCATTTT. Translated, it gives CASSLGTGTGNQPQHF.

This clone was seen a few times. The chain links TRBV28 to TRBJ1-4; D not resolved. V dropped 5 bases and J dropped 11 bases, with 12 bases sitting between them. The CDR3 extends over 12 amino acids. The germline gives CDR1 MDHEN, CDR2 SYDVKM. The CDR3 sequence: CASSTLRRKLFF. For the CDR3, the DNA is TGTGCCAGCAGTACTCTCCGGAGGAAACTGTTTTTT.

This clone was seen more than once but under ten times. The CDR3, as DNA: TGCGCCAGCAGCCAAGGGGACAGGGTACACGAAAAACTGTTTTTT. Amino acids: CASSQGDRVHEKLFF. This rearrangement joins TRBV4-3 to TRBJ1-4, with 9 bases identical to TRBD1. J lost 8 bases, V lost 1 base, and 5 bases had no gene match. Germline V gene lookup returns CDR1 LGHNA and CDR2 YSLEER. The length of the CDR3 is 15 residues.

The chain uses TRBV6-5 and TRBJ1-2; TRBD1 agrees at 7 bases. Germline V gives CDR1 MNHEY, CDR2 SVGAGI. J lost 8 bases, V lost 6 bases, and 6 bases had no gene match. The CDR3 is made up of 12 amino acids. The CDR3 DNA sequence: TGTGCCAGCAGCGACAGGGTAGGCGGCTACACCTTC. Its translation: CASSDRVGGYTF.

This chain connects TRBV7-9 to TRBJ1-3, with D hard to call. The CDR3 is 14 amino acids. Germline V gene lookup returns CDR1 SEHNR and CDR2 FQNEAQ (reference sequence). V lost 1 base to trimming and J lost 0 bases, with 4 bases between them. Here the CDR3 DNA reads TGTGCCAGCAGCTTAGACAGCTCTGGAAACACCATATATTTT. Amino acid sequence: CASSLDSSGNTIYF.

The chain is built from TRBV18 and TRBJ1-4; no definite D call. Per germline, CDR1 KGHSH and CDR2 LQKENI. The CDR3 sequence is 14 residues long. V was clipped by 4 bases and J by 7 bases, with 13 bases between them. This CDR3 is CASSLWATGEKLFF. The CDR3 region has the DNA TGTGCCAGCTCACTGTGGGCAACCGGTGAAAAACTGTTTTTT.

The chain is built from TRBV28 and TRBJ2-3; D gene uncertain. This CDR3 region has 17 residues. Germline values: CDR1 MDHEN, CDR2 SYDVKM. V shed 0 bases and J shed 2 bases, with 15 bases lying between them. This CDR3 reads CASSLWSRRPLTDTQYF. DNA of the CDR3: TGTGCCAGCAGTTTATGGTCGAGGCGCCCACTCACAGATACGCAGTATTTT.

The CDR3 DNA is TGTGCCAGCAGCCCCTCGACAGGGTCCGCCGGGGAGCTGTTTTTT. This sequence encodes CASSPSTGSAGELFF. The chain links TRBV7-2 to TRBJ2-2, with 7 bases fitting TRBD1. Losses at the gene ends were 5 bases for V and 6 bases for J; bases not matched to a gene: 9. The CDR3 totals 15 residues. Looked up from germline, CDR1 is SGHTA and CDR2 is FQGNSA.